Each of the 26 T cell receptor beta chains below was sequenced from the same sample in a study of cytotoxic CD8 clonotypes in ibrutinib-treated CLL (dated by TCRdb to about 2021). Explained via the paper, the time point label denotes: about eleven months on ibrutinib. The method behind the library was the immunoSEQ multiplex PCR assay. TCRdb carries this immuneACCESS record with in-frame sequences only. Its versions omit some clonotypes, under half of them owing to an unresolved V gene in the studies checked, with the rest unexplained. The sample table shows 150,000 or so clones, and about 80% are seen once. Jointly, the top ten make up roughly 13% of the sample. This material consisted of PBMCs, taken after 12 months of ibrutinib treatment. The receptors were gathered from a human donor with chronic lymphocytic leukemia.

The rearrangement joins TRBV4-2 to TRBJ1-1; tentatively, D is TRBD1 (5 bases). Trimming left V 4 bases short and J 3 bases short, with 12 bases between. The V gene's germline CDR1 is LGHNA and CDR2 YNFKEQ. This CDR3 is 14 amino acids long. In nucleotides, the CDR3 is TGTGCCAGCAGCCGCCAAACAGGAGACACTGAAGCTTTCTTT. Translating it yields CASSRQTGDTEAFF.

The chain couples TRBV2 to TRBJ2-1; TRBD1 matches at 7 bases. The J segment lost 10 bases and the V segment lost 2 bases, leaving 11 bases of the junction unmatched. The germline V gene encodes CDR1 SNHLY and CDR2 FYNNEI. CDR3 length: 15 amino acids. In DNA, the CDR3 is TGTGCCAGCAGTGAAAAGGGGGCGCGCCGAGGGGAGCAGTTCTTC. Translation gives CASSEKGARRGEQFF.

This clone showed up just a few times. The rearrangement uses TRBV7-6 and TRBJ2-1; TRBD2 agrees at 7 bases. V was pared by 8 bases and J by 0 bases, with 10 bases of the junction left unmatched. The length of the CDR3 is 16 residues. Germline CDR1 is SGHVS and CDR2 is FNYEAQ. The CDR3 DNA follows: TGTGCCAGCCGCCGGGAGGCTTCCAGCTCCTACAATGAGCAGTTCTTC. Its protein is CASRREASSSYNEQFF.

This rearrangement joins TRBV30 to TRBJ1-4; TRBD1 aligns across 7 bases. The ends lost 2 bases at V and 2 bases at J; junction bases unmatched: 5. Germline V gene data show CDR1 as GTSNPN and CDR2 as SVGIG (reference sequence). The CDR3 extends over 15 amino acids. The CDR3 reads CAWSRQGGTNEKLFF. The CDR3 DNA sequence: TGTGCCTGGAGTCGGCAGGGGGGCACTAATGAAAAACTGTTTTTT.

The rearrangement links TRBV13 to TRBJ2-7, with 11 bases matching TRBD2. V shed 4 bases, J shed 1 base, and the junction held 12 bases outside the gene matches. The CDR3 runs to 18 residues. The germline CDR1 and CDR2 sequences are PRHDT and FYEKMQ (reference sequence). CDR3 region: CASSSPSRLAGRSYEQYF. The CDR3 DNA follows: TGTGCCAGCAGCTCCCCGTCCAGACTAGCGGGAAGATCCTACGAGCAGTACTTC.

This chain joins TRBV30 and TRBJ2-1; weak D call: TRBD2 (7 bases). Germline values: CDR1 GTSNPN, CDR2 SVGIG (reference sequence). This CDR3 comprises 19 residues. The CDR3 spells CARSRGVGGERGSYNEQFF. In nucleotides, the CDR3 is TGTGCTCGTAGTCGTGGGGTTGGGGGCGAGCGGGGTTCCTACAATGAGCAGTTCTTC. Drawing the rest from reference TRBV30 and TRBJ2-1, the complete variable domain is SQTIHQWPATLVQPVGSPLSLECTVEGTSNPNLYWYRQAAGRGLQLLFYSVGIGQISSEVPQNLSASRPQDRQFILSSKKLLLSDSGFYLCARSRGVGGERGSYNEQFFGPGTRLTVL.

J is TRBJ2-2 and V is TRBV9; the match to TRBD1 covers 8 bases. The CDR3 is made up of 16 amino acids. Per germline, CDR1 SGDLS and CDR2 YYNGEE. V lost 0 bases and J lost 5; bases outside the gene matches: 6. CDR3 region: CASSVVAGGGTGELFF. CDR3 nucleotides: TGTGCCAGCAGCGTAGTCGCAGGGGGCGGAACCGGGGAGCTGTTTTTT.

The rearrangement joins TRBV6-5 to TRBJ1-1; D not resolved. The CDR3 is 12 residues long. Trimming took 6 bases from V and 2 from J, leaving 7 bases between them. Germline CDR1 MNHEY, CDR2 SVGAGI. This CDR3 is CASSNANTEAFF. The CDR3 DNA follows: TGTGCCAGCAGCAACGCAAACACTGAAGCTTTCTTT.

This chain links TRBV27 with TRBJ1-5, with unresolved D. CDR1 is MNHEY and CDR2 is SMNVEV in the germline V gene (reference sequence). The CDR3 is 15 amino acids. Trimming shortened V by 7 bases and J by 7 bases, and 20 bases separated the two germline ends. CDR3 region: CASTKGNLFGQPQHF. The CDR3 DNA follows: TGTGCCAGCACCAAGGGCAATCTATTCGGACAGCCCCAGCATTTT.

The V gene is TRBV7-9, the J gene TRBJ2-7; D unresolved. CDR1 and CDR2 (germline): SEHNR, FQNEAQ (reference sequence). The CDR3 spans 15 residues. V lost 5 bases, J lost 1 base, and 15 bases lay in between. This chain's CDR3 is CASSHYRSQSYEQYF. CDR3 DNA sequence: TGTGCCAGCAGCCATTACCGATCCCAGTCCTACGAGCAGTACTTC.

The J gene is TRBJ2-1, the V gene TRBV11-2, with a weak D call TRBD1 (6 bases). The CDR3 runs to 19 residues. Germline values: CDR1 SGHAT, CDR2 FQNNGV. V dropped 2 bases and J dropped 4 bases, with 24 bases sitting between them. The DNA of the CDR3 is TGTGCCAGCAGCTTAAGGCCCGACCTTTGGGGACAACCTTACAATGAGCAGTTCTTC. Translation gives CASSLRPDLWGQPYNEQFF.

This chain connects TRBV5-4 to TRBJ2-7; a possible D gene is TRBD2 (7 bases). The CDR3 consists of 14 residues. The V end lost 4 bases, the J end lost 3 bases, and 14 bases lay between the germline ends. The germline gives CDR1 SGHNT, CDR2 YYREEE (reference sequence). Here the CDR3 reads CASSPTRGGYEQYF. CDR3 bases: TGTGCCAGCAGCCCGACGAGGGGGGGCTACGAGCAGTACTTC.

A single count supports this clone. V and J are TRBV10-3 and TRBJ2-7; a possible D gene is TRBD2 (6 bases). Trimming pared 7 bases from V and 5 bases from J, leaving 12 bases between. Germline V gene lookup returns CDR1 ENHRY and CDR2 SYGVKD. The CDR3 extends over 12 amino acids. The CDR3 spells CAITDSGHEQYF. The CDR3 nucleotides read TGTGCCATCACGGATAGCGGCCACGAGCAGTACTTC.

The chain carries TRBV7-3 and TRBJ2-5; 15 positions match TRBD2. CDR1 and CDR2 from the germline V gene are SGHTA and FQGTGA. This CDR3 contains 16 residues. J was trimmed by 5 bases and V by 5 bases; bases with no gene match: 6. CDR3 in DNA: TGTGCCAGCAGCCGGACTAGCGGGAGGGCAGGGGAGACCCAGTACTTC. Protein product: CASSRTSGRAGETQYF.

This clone has a single count. The chain couples TRBV5-6 to TRBJ2-5, with a possible D match to TRBD1 (5 bases). Germline V CDR1 and CDR2: SGHDT, YYEEEE. Trimming pared 1 base from V and 7 bases from J, leaving 14 bases between. The CDR3 has 14 amino acids. The CDR3 DNA follows: TGTGCCAGCAGCTTGATCACAGGCCTTTGGACCCAGTACTTC. It encodes CASSLITGLWTQYF.

The chain joins TRBV28 to TRBJ1-2; 8 bases line up with TRBD1. Germline CDR1 and CDR2: MDHEN and SYDVKM. V was pared by 5 bases and J by 3 bases, with 14 bases of the junction left unmatched. CDR3 size: 17 residues. CDR3 region: CASSPGQGYVGDYGYTF. CDR3 coding DNA: TGTGCCAGCAGTCCAGGACAGGGTTACGTGGGGGACTATGGCTACACCTTC.

This clone was recorded a few times. This chain connects TRBV10-3 to TRBJ2-3; 13 bases line up with TRBD2. The CDR3 is 15 residues long. V was pared by 7 bases and J by 4 bases, with 5 bases of the junction left unmatched. Germline V gene lookup returns CDR1 ENHRY and CDR2 SYGVKD. CDR3 sequence reads: CAIKALAGGPDTQYF. The CDR3 DNA reads TGTGCCATCAAGGCACTAGCGGGAGGGCCAGATACGCAGTATTTT.

This chain connects TRBV5-1 to TRBJ2-3; tentative D call: TRBD1 (6 bases). The CDR3 has 15 amino acids. From germline, CDR1 is SGHRS and CDR2 YFSETQ. V lost 3 bases to trimming and J lost 2 bases, with 13 bases between them. The CDR3 is CASSYRQVDTDTQYF. The CDR3 DNA sequence: TGCGCCAGCAGCTACCGACAGGTGGACACAGATACGCAGTATTTT.

V is TRBV4-3 and J is TRBJ1-4; D is undetermined. CDR3 length: 16 residues. Germline CDR1 and CDR2: LGHNA and YSLEER. The V end was cut by 0 bases, the J end by 5 bases, with 13 bases between. For the CDR3, the DNA is TGCGCCAGCAGCCAAGATCTCGGCGGACGAAATGAAAAACTGTTTTTT. This codes for CASSQDLGGRNEKLFF.

The rearrangement uses TRBV30 and TRBJ1-1; D may be TRBD1 (5 bases). CDR1 GTSNPN and CDR2 SVGIG come from the germline V gene (reference sequence). Trimming removed 3 bases from V and 0 bases from J, with 11 bases in between. This CDR3 has 14 amino acids. Here the CDR3 DNA reads TGTGCCTGGAGGGGGGGACGGTTGAACACTGAAGCTTTCTTT. Translating it yields CAWRGGRLNTEAFF.

The chain couples TRBV28 to TRBJ1-5, with D unclear. The CDR3 has 13 amino acids. V lost 7 bases, J lost 4 bases, and 11 bases lay in between. Germline CDR1 reads MDHEN; CDR2 reads SYDVKM. The CDR3, as DNA: TGTGCCAGCAATGGGCAGGCGAATCAGCCCCAGCATTTT. Translating it yields CASNGQANQPQHF.

This clone was counted a few times. The chain recombines TRBV4-1 with TRBJ2-2, with 7 nucleotides matching TRBD1. The CDR3 is 16 residues long. Germline values: CDR1 MGHRA, CDR2 YSYEKL. V trimming: 1 base; J trimming: 6 bases; junction bases outside the gene matches: 8. As DNA, the CDR3 is TGCGCCAGCAGCCAAGCCAGGGGGAGTTCATCCGGGGAGCTGTTTTTT. It codes for CASSQARGSSSGELFF.

The chain has TRBV30 and TRBJ1-5; D is unresolved. Germline values: CDR1 GTSNPN, CDR2 SVGIG (reference sequence). Trimming removed 4 bases at V and 0 bases at J, with 7 bases between. The CDR3 has 13 residues. The CDR3 loop is CAWTGNSNQPQHF. CDR3 bases: TGTGCCTGGACAGGAAATAGCAATCAGCCCCAGCATTTT.

The chain employs TRBV16 and TRBJ1-1, with D unclear. Trimming left V 1 base short and J 1 base short, with 16 bases between. The CDR3 runs 17 residues. CDR1 and CDR2 from the germline V gene are KGHSY and FQNENV. CDR3 coding DNA: TGTGCCAGCAGCCAATTCCTGTCAGCCGGGTCGAACACTGAAGCTTTCTTT. It yields the protein CASSQFLSAGSNTEAFF.

CDR3 in amino acids: CASSVDEGWDTDTQYF. The CDR3 bases are TGTGCCAGCAGCGTAGATGAGGGATGGGACACAGATACGCAGTATTTT. V is TRBV9 and J is TRBJ2-3; TRBD2 might be the D (5 bases). From germline, CDR1 is SGDLS and CDR2 YYNGEE. This CDR3 is 16 amino acids long. V lost 0 bases, J lost 2 bases, and 13 bases lay in between.

J is TRBJ2-1 and V is TRBV6-5, with 8 bases matching TRBD2. CDR3 length: 12 residues. Per the germline V gene, CDR1 is MNHEY and CDR2 is SVGAGI. With V trimmed by 6 bases and J by 10 bases, 5 bases remained unmatched. Here the CDR3 DNA reads TGTGCCAGCAGGAAGACTAGCGCGGAGCAGTTCTTC. Translated, it gives CASRKTSAEQFF.